Below, one T cell receptor (beta chain) is given with its context. Being one base from a much bigger clone, this may be a read error. This entry is derived from a study of blood T cells in healthy people across ages. For the second PCR, which ran for about 7 to 12 cycles, a sample-barcoded 5' primer and a J-beta primer mix were used. From the 5' RACE reads, TCRdb called clonotypes with MiXCR, one entry per CDR3 protein. The repertoire holds hundreds of thousands of distinct CDR3 sequences, under 25% seen once, with 3% to 4% in the top ten. What was sequenced was blood. The TCR originated in a man between 70 and 80 years old in good health.

CDR3 bases: TGCAGTGCTAGTAGCAGGGAGAGCTCCTACAATGAGCAGTTCTTC. Its translation: CSASSRESSYNEQFF. The chain recombines TRBV20-1 with TRBJ2-1; either TRBD1 or TRBD2 may supply D (5 bases each). V lost 3 bases and J 0 bases, leaving 12 bases between the germline ends. The germline gives CDR1 DFQATT, CDR2 SNEGSKA (reference sequence). This CDR3 spans 15 amino acids.